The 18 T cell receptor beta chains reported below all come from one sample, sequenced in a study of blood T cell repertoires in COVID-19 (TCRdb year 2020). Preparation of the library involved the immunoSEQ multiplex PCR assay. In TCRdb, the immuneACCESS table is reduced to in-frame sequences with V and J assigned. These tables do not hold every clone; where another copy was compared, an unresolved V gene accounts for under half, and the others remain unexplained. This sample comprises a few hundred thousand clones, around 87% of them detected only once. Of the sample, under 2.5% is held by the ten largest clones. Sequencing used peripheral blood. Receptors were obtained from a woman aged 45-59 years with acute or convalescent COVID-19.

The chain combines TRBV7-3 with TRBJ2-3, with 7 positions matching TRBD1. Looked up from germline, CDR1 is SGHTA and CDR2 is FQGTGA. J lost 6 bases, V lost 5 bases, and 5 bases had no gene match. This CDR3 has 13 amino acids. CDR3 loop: CASSPGQEDTQYF. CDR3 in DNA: TGTGCCAGCAGCCCCGGACAGGAGGATACGCAGTATTTT.

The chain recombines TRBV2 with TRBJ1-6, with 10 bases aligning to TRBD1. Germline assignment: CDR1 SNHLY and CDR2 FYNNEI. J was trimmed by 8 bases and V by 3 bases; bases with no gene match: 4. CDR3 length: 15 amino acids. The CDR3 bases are TGTGCCAGCAGTGAGGGGGACAGGGGTTATTCACCCCTCCACTTT. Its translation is CASSEGDRGYSPLHF.

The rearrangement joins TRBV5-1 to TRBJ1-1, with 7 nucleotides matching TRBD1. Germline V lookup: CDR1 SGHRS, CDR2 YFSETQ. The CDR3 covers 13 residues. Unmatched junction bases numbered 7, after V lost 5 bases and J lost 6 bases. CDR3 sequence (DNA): TGCGCCAGCAGTCTCGACAGGGTGTCTGAAGCTTTCTTT. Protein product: CASSLDRVSEAFF. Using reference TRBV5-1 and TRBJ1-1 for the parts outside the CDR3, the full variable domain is KAGVTQTPRYLIKTRGQQVTLSCSPISGHRSVSWYQQTPGQGLQFLFEYFSETQRNKGNFPGRFSGRQFSNSRSEMNVSTLELGDSALYLCASSLDRVSEAFFGQGTRLTVV.

DNA of the CDR3: TGTGCCAGCTCACCCCTAACAGGGGGCGCCGGAAACACCATATATTTT. This translates into CASSPLTGGAGNTIYF. The V call is TRBV18, the J call TRBJ1-3; 9 bases line up with TRBD1. J was trimmed by 4 bases and V by 3 bases; bases with no gene match: 7. The CDR3 covers 16 residues. CDR1 is KGHSH, CDR2 LQKENI, per germline.

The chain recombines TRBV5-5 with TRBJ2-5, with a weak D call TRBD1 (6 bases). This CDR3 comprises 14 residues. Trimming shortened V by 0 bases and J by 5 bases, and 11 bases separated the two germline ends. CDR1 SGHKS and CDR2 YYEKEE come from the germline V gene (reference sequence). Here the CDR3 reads CASSLVQGLETQYF. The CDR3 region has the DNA TGTGCCAGCAGCTTGGTGCAGGGGCTGGAGACCCAGTACTTC.

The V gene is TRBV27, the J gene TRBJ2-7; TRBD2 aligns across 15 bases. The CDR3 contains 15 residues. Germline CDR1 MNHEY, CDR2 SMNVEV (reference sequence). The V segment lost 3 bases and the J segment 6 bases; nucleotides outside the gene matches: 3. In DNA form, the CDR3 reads TGTGCCAGCAGTTTGGGACTAGCGGGAGGAGCCGAGCAGTACTTC. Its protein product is CASSLGLAGGAEQYF.

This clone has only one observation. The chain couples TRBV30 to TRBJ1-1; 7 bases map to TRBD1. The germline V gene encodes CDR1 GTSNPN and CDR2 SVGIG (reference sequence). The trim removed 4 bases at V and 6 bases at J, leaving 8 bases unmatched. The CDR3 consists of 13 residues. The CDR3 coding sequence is TGTGCCTGGAACAAAGGGGGCACGGCTGAAGCTTTCTTT. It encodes CAWNKGGTAEAFF.

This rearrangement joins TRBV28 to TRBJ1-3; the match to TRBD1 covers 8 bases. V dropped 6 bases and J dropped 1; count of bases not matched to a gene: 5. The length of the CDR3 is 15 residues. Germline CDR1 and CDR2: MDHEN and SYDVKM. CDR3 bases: TGTGCCAGCAGCCAAGGACAGGGATCTGGAAACACCATATATTTT. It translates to CASSQGQGSGNTIYF.

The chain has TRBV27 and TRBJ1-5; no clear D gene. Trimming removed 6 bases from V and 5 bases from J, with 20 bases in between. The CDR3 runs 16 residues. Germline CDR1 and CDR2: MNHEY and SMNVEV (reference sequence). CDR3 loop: CASSPRGVSFDQPQHF. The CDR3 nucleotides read TGTGCCAGCAGCCCTCGCGGGGTTTCGTTCGATCAGCCCCAGCATTTT.

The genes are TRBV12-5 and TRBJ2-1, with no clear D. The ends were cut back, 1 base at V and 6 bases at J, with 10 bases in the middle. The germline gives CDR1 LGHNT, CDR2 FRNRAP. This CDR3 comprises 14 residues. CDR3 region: CASGLAVTGNEQFF. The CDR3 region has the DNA TGTGCTAGTGGTTTGGCCGTGACGGGCAATGAGCAGTTCTTC.

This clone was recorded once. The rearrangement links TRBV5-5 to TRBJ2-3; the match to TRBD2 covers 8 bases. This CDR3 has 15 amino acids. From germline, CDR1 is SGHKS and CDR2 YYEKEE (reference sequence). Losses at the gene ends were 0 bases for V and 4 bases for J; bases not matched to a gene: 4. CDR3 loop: CASSLASGGADTQYF. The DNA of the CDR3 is TGTGCCAGCAGCTTGGCCAGCGGGGGCGCAGATACGCAGTATTTT. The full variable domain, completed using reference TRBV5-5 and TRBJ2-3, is DAGVTQSPTHLIKTRGQQVTLRCSPISGHKSVSWYQQVLGQGPQFIFQYYEKEERGRGNFPDRFSARQFPNYSSELNVNALLLGDSALYLCASSLASGGADTQYFGPGTRLTVL.

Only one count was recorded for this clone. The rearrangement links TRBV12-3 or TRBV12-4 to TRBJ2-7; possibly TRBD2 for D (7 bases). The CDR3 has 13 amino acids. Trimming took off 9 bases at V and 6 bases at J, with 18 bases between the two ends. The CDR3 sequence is CASGGAGMVEQYF. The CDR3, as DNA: TGTGCCAGTGGGGGGGCTGGGATGGTCGAGCAGTACTTC.

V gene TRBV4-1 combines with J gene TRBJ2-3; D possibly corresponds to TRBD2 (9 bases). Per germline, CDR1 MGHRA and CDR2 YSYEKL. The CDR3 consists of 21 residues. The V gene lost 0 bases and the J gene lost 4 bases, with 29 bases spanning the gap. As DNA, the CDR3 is TGCGCCAGCAGCCAAGATAGGACAGGGTTGCTGCTAGCGGGAATCCCAGATACGCAGTATTTT. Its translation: CASSQDRTGLLLAGIPDTQYF.

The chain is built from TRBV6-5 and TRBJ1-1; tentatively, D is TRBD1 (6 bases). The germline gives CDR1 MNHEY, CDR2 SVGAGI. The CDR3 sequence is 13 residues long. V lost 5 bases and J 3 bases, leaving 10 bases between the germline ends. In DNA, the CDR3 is TGTGCCAGCAGTAGAGGACAGTACACTGAAGCTTTCTTT. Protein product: CASSRGQYTEAFF.

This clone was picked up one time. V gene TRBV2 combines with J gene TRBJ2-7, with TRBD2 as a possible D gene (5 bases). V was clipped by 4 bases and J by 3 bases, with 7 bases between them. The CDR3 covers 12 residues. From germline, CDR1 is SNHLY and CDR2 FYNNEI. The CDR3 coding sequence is TGTGCCAGCAGTGCCCGGGGCTACGAGCAGTACTTC. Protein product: CASSARGYEQYF.

CDR3 nucleotides: TGTGCCAGCACCAAGGGGGCGAACACCGGGGAGCTGTTTTTT. Translation: CASTKGANTGELFF. V and J are TRBV7-3 and TRBJ2-2, with D possibly being TRBD1 (6 bases). In germline, CDR1 is SGHTA, CDR2 FQGTGA. The CDR3 extends over 14 amino acids. The V end was cut by 7 bases, the J end by 0 bases, with 9 bases between.

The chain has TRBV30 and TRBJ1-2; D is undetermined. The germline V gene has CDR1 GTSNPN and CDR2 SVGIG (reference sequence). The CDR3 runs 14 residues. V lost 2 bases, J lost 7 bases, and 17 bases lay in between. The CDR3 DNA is TGTGCCTGGAGTCGCGTGCGGGGAACGAGTGGCTACACCTTC. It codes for CAWSRVRGTSGYTF.

CDR3 sequence: CASSLAPSNEKLFF. The CDR3 DNA reads as TGTGCCAGCAGTTTAGCGCCCTCTAATGAAAAACTGTTTTTT. The chain links TRBV28 to TRBJ1-4, with D hard to call. Germline V gene sequence: CDR1 MDHEN, CDR2 SYDVKM. The CDR3 is made up of 14 amino acids. The V gene lost 2 bases and the J gene lost 3 bases, with 7 bases spanning the gap.